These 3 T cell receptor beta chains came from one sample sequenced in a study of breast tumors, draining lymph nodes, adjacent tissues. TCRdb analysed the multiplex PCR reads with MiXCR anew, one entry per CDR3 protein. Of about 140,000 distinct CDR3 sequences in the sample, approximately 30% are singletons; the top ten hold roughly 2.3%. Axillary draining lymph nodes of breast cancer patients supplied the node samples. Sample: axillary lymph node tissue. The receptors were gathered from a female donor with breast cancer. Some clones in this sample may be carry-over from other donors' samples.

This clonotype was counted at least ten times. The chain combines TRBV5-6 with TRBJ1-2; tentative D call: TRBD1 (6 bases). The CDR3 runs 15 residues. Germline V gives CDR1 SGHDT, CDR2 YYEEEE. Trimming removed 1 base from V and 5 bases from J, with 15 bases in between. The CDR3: CASSLSNRASYGYTF. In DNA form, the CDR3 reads TGTGCCAGCAGCTTGTCCAACAGGGCGAGTTATGGCTACACCTTC.

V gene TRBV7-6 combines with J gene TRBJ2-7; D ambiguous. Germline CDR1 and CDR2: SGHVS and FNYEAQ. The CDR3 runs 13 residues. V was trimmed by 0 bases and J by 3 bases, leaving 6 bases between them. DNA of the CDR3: TGTGCCAGCAGCTTAGCCTCCGACTACGAGCAGTACTTC. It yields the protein CASSLASDYEQYF.

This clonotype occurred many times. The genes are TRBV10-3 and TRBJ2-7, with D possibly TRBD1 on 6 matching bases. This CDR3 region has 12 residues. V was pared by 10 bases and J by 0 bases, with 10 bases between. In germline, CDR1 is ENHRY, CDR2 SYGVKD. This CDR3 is CATRTVSYEQYF. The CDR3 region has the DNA TGTGCCACACGGACAGTCTCCTACGAGCAGTACTTC.